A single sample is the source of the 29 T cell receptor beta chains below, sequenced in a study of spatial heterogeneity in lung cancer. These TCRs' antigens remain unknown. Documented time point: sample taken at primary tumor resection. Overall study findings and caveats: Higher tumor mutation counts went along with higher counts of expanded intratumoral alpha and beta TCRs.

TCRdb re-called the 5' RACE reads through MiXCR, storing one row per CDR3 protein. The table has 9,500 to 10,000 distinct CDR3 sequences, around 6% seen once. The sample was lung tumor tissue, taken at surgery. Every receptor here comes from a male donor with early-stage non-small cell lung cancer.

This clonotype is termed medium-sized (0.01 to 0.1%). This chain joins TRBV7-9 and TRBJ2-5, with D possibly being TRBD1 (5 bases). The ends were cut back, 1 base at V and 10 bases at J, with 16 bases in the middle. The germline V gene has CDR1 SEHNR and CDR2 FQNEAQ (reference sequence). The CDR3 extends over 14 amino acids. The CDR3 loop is CASSLDVGRGVQYF. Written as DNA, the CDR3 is TGTGCCAGCAGCTTAGATGTGGGGCGTGGAGTCCAGTACTTC.

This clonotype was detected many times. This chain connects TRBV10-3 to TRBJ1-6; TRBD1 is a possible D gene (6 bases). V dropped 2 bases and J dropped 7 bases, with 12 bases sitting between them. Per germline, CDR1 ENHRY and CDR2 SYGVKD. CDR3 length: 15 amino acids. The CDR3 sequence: CAISETGLKNSPLHF. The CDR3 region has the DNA TGTGCCATCAGTGAGACAGGGCTAAAGAATTCACCCCTCCACTTT.

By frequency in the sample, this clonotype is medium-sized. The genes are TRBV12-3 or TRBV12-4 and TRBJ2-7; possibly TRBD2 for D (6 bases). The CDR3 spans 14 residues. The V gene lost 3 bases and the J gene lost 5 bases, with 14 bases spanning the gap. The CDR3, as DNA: TGTGCCAGCAGTTTTTACGGGAGCGGTCACGAGCAGTACTTC. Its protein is CASSFYGSGHEQYF.

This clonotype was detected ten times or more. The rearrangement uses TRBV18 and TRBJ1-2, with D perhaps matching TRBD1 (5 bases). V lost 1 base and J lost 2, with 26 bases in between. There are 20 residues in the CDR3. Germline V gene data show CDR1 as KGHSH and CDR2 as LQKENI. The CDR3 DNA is TGTGCCAGCTCACCACGCCTGGTGCCTGGGGGATCGTTGGACAACTATGGCTACACCTTC. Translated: CASSPRLVPGGSLDNYGYTF.

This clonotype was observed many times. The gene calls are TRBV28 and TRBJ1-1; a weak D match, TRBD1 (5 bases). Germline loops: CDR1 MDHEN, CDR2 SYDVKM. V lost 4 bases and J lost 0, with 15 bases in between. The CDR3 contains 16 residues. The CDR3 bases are TGTGCCAGCAGTTCTTCAGGTTGGGGCATGAACACTGAAGCTTTCTTT. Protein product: CASSSSGWGMNTEAFF.

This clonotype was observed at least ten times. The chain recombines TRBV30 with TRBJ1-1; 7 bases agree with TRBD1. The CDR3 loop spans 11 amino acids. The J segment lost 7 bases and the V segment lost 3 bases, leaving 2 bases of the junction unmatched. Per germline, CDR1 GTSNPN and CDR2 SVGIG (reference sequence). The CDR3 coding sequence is TGTGCCTGGAGCGGACAGGTTGAAGCTTTCTTT. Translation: CAWSGQVEAFF. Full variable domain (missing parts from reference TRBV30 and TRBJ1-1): SQTIHQWPATLVQPVGSPLSLECTVEGTSNPNLYWYRQAAGRGLQLLFYSVGIGQISSEVPQNLSASRPQDRQFILSSKKLLLSDSGFYLCAWSGQVEAFFGQGTRLTVV.

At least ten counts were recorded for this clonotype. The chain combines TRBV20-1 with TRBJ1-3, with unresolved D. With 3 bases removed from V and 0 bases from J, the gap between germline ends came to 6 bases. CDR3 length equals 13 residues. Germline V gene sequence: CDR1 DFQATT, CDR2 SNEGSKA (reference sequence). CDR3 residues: CSASGHSGNTIYF. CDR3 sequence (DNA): TGCAGTGCTAGCGGGCACTCTGGAAACACCATATATTTT.

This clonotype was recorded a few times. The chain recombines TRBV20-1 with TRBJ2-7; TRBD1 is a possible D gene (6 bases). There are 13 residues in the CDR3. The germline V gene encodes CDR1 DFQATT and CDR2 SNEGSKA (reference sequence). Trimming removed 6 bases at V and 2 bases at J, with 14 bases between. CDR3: CSASDRPAYEQYF. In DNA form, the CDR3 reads TGCAGTGCAAGCGACAGGCCAGCCTACGAGCAGTACTTC.

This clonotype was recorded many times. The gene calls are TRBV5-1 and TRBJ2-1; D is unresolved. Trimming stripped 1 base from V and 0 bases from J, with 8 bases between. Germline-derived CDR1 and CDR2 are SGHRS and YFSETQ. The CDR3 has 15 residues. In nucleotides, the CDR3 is TGCGCCAGCAGCTTGACAGAGAACTCCTACAATGAGCAGTTCTTC. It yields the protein CASSLTENSYNEQFF.

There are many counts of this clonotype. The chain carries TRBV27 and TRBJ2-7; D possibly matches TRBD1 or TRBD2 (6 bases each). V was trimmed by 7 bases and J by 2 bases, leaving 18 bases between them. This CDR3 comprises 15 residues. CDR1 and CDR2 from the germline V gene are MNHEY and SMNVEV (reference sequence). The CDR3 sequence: CASKQSTGAPYEQYF. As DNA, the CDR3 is TGTGCCAGCAAACAATCTACGGGGGCTCCCTACGAGCAGTACTTC.

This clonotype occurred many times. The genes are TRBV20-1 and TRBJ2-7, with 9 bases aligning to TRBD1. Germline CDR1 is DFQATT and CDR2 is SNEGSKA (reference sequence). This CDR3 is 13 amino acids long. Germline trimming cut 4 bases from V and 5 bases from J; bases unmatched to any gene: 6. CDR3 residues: CSAIGQGFHEQYF. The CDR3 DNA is TGCAGTGCTATAGGACAGGGGTTTCACGAGCAGTACTTC.

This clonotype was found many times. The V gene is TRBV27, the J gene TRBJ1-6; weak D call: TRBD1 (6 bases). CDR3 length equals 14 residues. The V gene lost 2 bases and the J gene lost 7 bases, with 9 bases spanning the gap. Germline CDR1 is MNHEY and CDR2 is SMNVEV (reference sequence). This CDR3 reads CASSLGQKNSPLHF. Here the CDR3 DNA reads TGTGCCAGCAGTTTAGGACAGAAGAATTCACCCCTCCACTTT.

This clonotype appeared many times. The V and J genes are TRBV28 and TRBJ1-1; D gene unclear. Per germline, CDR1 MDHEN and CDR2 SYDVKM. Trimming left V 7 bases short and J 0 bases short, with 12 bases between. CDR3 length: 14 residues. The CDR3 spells CASNRGSMNTEAFF. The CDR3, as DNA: TGTGCCAGCAATCGAGGGTCCATGAACACTGAAGCTTTCTTT.

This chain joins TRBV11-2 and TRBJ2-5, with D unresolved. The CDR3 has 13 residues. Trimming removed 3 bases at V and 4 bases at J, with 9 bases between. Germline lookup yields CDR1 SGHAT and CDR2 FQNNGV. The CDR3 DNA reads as TGTGCCAGCAGCTTCATGGGCTTAGAGACCCAGTACTTC. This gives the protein CASSFMGLETQYF.

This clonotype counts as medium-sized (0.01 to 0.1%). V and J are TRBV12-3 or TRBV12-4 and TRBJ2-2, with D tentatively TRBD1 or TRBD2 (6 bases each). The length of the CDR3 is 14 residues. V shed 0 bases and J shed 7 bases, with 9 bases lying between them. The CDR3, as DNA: TGTGCCAGCAGTTTAGCCGGGGGCAACGGGGAGCTGTTTTTT. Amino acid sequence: CASSLAGGNGELFF.

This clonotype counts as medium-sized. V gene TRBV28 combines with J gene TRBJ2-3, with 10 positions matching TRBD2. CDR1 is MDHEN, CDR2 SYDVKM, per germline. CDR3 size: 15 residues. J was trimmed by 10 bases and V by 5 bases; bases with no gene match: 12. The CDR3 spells CASSRDWTSGLAQYF. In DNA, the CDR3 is TGTGCCAGCAGTCGCGACTGGACTAGCGGCTTGGCGCAGTATTTT.

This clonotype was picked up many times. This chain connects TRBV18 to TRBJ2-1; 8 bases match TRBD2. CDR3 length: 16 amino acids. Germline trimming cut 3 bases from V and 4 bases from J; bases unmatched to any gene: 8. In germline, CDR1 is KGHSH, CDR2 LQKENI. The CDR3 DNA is TGTGCCAGCTCACCCGGCCCGGGGACTAGGTACAATGAGCAGTTCTTC. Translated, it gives CASSPGPGTRYNEQFF.

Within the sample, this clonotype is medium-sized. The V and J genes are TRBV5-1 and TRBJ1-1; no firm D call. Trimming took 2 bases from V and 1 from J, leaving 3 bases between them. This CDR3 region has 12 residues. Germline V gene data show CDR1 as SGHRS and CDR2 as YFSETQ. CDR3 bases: TGCGCCAGCAGCTTTACGAACACTGAAGCTTTCTTT. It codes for CASSFTNTEAFF.

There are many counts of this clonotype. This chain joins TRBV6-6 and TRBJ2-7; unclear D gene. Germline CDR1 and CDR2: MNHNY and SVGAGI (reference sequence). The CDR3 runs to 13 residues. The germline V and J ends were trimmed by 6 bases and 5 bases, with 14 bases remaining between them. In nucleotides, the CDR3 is TGTGCCAGCAGCGTCCGGATTTGGGACGAGCAGTACTTC. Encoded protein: CASSVRIWDEQYF.

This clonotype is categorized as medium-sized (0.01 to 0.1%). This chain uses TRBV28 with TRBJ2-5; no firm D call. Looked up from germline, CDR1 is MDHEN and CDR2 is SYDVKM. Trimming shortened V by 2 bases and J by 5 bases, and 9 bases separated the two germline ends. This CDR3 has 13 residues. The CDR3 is CASSLPPSETQYF. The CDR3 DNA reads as TGTGCCAGCAGTTTACCCCCTTCGGAGACCCAGTACTTC. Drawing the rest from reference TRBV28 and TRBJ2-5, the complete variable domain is DVKVTQSSRYLVKRTGEKVFLECVQDMDHENMFWYRQDPGLGLRLIYFSYDVKMKEKGDIPEGYSVSREKKERFSLILESASTNQTSMYLCASSLPPSETQYFGPGTRLLVL.

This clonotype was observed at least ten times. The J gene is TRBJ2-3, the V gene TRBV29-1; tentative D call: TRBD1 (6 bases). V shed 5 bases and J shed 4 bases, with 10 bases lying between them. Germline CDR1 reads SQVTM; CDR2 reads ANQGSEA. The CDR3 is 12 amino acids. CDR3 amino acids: CSVRGMPDTQYF. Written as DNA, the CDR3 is TGCAGCGTTAGGGGGATGCCAGATACGCAGTATTTT.

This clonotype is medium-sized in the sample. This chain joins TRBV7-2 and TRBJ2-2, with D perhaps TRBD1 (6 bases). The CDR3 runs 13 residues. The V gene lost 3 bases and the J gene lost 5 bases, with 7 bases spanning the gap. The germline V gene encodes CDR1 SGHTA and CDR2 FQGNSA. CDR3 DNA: TGTGCCAGCAGCTTTCAGGGGACCGGGGAGCTGTTTTTT. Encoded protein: CASSFQGTGELFF.

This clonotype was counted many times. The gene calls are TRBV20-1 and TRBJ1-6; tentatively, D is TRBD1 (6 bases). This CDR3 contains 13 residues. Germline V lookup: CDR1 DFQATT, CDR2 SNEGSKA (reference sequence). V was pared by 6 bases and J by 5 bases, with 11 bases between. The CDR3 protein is CSASYRDNSPLHF. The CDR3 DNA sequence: TGCAGTGCCTCCTACAGGGATAATTCACCCCTCCACTTT.

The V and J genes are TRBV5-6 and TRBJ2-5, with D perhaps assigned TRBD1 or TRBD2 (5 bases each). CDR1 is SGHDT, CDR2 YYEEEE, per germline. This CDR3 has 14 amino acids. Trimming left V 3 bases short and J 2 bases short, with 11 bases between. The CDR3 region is CASSSWDLQETQYF. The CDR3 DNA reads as TGTGCCAGCAGCTCGTGGGACCTACAAGAGACCCAGTACTTC.

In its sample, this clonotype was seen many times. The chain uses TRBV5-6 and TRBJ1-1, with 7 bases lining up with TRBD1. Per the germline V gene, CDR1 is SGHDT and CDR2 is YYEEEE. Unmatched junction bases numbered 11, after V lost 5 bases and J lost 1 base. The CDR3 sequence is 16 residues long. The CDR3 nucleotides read TGTGCCAGCAGAAGGAGGACAGGTGTGCCGAACACTGAAGCTTTCTTT. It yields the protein CASRRRTGVPNTEAFF. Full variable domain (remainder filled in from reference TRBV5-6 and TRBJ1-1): DAGVTQSPTHLIKTRGQQVTLRCSPKSGHDTVSWYQQALGQGPQFIFQYYEEEERQRGNFPDRFSGHQFPNYSSELNVNALLLGDSALYLCASRRRTGVPNTEAFFGQGTRLTVV.

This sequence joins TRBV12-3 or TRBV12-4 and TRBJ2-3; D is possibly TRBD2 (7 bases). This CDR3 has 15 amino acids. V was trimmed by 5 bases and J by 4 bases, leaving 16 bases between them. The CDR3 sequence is CASSRGGDLADTQYF. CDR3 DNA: TGTGCCAGCAGTAGGGGGGGAGATCTGGCAGATACGCAGTATTTT.

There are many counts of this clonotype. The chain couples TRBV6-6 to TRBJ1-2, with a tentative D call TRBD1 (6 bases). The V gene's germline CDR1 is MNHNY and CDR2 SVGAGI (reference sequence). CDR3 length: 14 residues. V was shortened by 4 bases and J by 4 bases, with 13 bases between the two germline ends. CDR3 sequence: CASSSLSGVYGYTF. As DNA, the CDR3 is TGTGCCAGCAGTTCCCTCTCAGGGGTCTATGGCTACACCTTC.

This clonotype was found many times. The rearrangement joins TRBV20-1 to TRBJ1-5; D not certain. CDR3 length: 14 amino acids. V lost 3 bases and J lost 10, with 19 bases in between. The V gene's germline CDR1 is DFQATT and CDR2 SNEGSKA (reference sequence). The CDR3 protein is CSARSSGTGFPQHF. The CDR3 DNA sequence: TGCAGTGCTAGGAGCAGCGGTACGGGTTTTCCCCAGCATTTT.

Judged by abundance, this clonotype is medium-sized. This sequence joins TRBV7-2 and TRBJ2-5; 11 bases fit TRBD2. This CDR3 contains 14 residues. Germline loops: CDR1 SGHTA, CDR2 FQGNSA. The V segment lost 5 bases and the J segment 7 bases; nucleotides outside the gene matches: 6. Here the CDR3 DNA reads TGTGCCAGCAGCAAAGAGGGACTAGCGGCGACCCAGTACTTC. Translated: CASSKEGLAATQYF.